Listed below are T cell receptor beta chains from one sample, sequenced in a study of cytomegalovirus exposure and HLA in healthy donors. Sequencing used immunoSEQ multiplex PCR; TCRdb keeps in-frame clones, though not all of them. The repertoire consists of some 150,000 clones, with 79% occurring once and the leading ten covering roughly 2%. Sequenced material: PBMCs. The receptors shown here come from a man aged 35-49 years in good health and CMV-seronegative. Both conserved end residues are part of each CDR3.

V gene	CDR3 protein
TRBV6-1	CASSEDGAGEQYF
TRBV5-4	CASSMGRPTVNTEAFF
TRBV6-5	CASRPQGIREKLFF
TRBV7-2	CASSPQVGAYNEQFF
TRBV30	CAWSVHRLETQYF
TRBV9	CASSVWGESGSETQYF
TRBV7-9	CASSLGEGSLPYF
TRBV28	CASSGQNYGYTF
TRBV14	CASSPYYRGNYGYTF
TRBV6-6	CASREGQGRYGEQFF
TRBV5-1	CASSLGASGRGGSTDTQYF
TRBV7-9	CASSSNSGRASANSQYF
TRBV5-1	CASSFFTSGNSEQYF
TRBV4-2	CASSSLAGDTGELFF
TRBV5-8	CASSCRIGTGCAAFF
TRBV7-6	CASSLVQGSNQPQHF
TRBV11-2	CASSRDRGPYEQYF
TRBV21-1	CASSRNLELSYEQYF
TRBV1	CTSSQDHRRGRALNEQFF
TRBV21-1	CASPQTSGSRDTQYF
TRBV5-1	CASSLGLAGAIDTQYF
TRBV5-1	CASSSGERNTEAFF
TRBV29-1	CSAGSSTDTQYF
TRBV7-2	CASSSKIQNYGYTF
TRBV2	CASRRGMSGYNEQFF
TRBV27	CASSLWPLRGLNYGYTF
TRBV6-6	CASREGGTEAFF
TRBV7-2	CASSRGTQGRGEKLFF
TRBV11-2	CASSLNPSGNNEQFF
TRBV7-2	CASSLPRTGVGYGYTF
TRBV11-2	CASSLGRYTEAFF
TRBV7-8	CASSLRKREVSYNEQFF
TRBV11-2	CASRALAGVVNIQYF
TRBV7-2	CASSRLAGGSHNEQFF
TRBV6-1	CASSSLAGGSYEQYF